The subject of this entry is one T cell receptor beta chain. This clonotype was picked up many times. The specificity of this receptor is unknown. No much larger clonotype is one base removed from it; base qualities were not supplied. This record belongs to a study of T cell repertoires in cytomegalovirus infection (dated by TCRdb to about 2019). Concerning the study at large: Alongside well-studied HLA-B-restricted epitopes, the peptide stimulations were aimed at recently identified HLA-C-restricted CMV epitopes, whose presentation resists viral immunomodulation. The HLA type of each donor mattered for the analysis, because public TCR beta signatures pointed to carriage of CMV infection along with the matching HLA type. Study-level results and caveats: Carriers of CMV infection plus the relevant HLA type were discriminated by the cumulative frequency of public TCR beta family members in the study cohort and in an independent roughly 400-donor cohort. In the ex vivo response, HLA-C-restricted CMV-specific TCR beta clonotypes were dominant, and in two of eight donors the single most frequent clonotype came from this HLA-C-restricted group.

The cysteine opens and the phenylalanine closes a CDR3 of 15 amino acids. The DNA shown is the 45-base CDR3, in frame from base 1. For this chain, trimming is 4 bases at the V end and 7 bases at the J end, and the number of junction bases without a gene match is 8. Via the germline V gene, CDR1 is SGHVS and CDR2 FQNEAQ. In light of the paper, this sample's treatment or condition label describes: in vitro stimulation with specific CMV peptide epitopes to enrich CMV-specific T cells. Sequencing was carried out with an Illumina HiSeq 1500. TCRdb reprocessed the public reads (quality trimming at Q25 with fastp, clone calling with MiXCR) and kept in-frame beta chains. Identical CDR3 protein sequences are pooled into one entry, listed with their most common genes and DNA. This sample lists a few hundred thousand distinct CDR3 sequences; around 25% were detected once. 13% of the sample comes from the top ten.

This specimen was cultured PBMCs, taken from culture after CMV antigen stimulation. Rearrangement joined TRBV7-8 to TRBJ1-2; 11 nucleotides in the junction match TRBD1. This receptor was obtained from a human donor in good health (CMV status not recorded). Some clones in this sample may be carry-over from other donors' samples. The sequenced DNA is TGTGCCAGCAGCTCTTCTGGACAGGGGGCAAGTGGCTACACCTTC. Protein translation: CASSSSGQGASGYTF.